The present TCR beta chain was sequenced within a study of cytomegalovirus exposure and HLA in healthy donors. Study-wide points: Overall, approximately 150 TCR beta chains were annotated as cytomegalovirus-associated.

Of note for this clone: The target antigen is unknown.

The data were produced by immunoSEQ multiplex PCR, yet TCRdb's version contains in-frame clones alone and is incomplete. The table shows fewer than 150,000 clones, with around 90% occurring only once. The origin of this receptor is a woman younger than 35 in good health and CMV-seropositive. The specimen sequenced was PBMCs.

CDR3 DNA sequence: TGTGCCAGCACCAGGACAGGGGCGTACGAGCAGTACTTC. Its translation is CASTRTGAYEQYF. This sequence joins TRBV27 and TRBJ2-7; 9 bases map to TRBD1. CDR1 is MNHEY and CDR2 is SMNVEV in the germline V gene (reference sequence). The J segment lost 4 bases and the V segment lost 7 bases, leaving 5 bases of the junction unmatched. The CDR3 covers 13 residues.